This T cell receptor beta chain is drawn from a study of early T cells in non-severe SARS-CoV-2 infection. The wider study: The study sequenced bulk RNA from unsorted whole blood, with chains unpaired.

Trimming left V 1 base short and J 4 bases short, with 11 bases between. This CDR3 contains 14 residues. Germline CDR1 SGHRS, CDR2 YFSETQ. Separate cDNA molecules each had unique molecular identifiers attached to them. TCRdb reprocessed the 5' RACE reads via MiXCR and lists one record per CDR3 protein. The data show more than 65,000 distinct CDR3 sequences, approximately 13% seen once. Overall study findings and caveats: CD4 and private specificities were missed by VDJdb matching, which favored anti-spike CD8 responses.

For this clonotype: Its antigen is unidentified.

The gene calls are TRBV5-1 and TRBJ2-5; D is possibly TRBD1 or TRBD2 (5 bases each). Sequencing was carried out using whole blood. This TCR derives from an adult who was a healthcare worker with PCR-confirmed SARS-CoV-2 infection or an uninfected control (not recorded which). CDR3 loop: CASSLQGVGETQYF. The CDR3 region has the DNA TGCGCCAGCAGCTTGCAGGGAGTCGGAGAGACCCAGTACTTC.